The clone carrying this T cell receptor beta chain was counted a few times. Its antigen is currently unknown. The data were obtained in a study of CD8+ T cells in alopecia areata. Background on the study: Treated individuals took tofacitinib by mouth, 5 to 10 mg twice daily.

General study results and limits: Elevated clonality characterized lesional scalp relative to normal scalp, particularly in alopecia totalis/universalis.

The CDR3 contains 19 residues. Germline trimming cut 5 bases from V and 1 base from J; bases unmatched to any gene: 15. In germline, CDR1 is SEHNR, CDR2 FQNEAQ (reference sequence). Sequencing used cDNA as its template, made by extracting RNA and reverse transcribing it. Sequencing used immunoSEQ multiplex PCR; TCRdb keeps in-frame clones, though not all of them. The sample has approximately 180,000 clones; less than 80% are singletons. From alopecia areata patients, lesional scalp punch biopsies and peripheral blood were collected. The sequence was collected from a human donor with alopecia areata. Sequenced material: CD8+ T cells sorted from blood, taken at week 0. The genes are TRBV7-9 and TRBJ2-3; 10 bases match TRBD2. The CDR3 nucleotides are TGTGCCAGCAGCCCGAGACTAGCGGGCACCCCTACGGGCACAGATACGCAGTATTTT. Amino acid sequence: CASSPRLAGTPTGTDTQYF. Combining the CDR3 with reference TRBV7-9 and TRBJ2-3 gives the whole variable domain DTGVSQNPRHKITKRGQNVTFRCDPISEHNRLYWYRQTLGQGPEFLTYFQNEAQLEKSRLLSDRFSAERPKGSFSTLEIQRTEQGDSAMYLCASSPRLAGTPTGTDTQYFGPGTRLTVL.